This T cell receptor (beta chain) originates from a study of blood T cell repertoires in COVID-19. Study-wide context: COVID-19 samples, acute and convalescent, were from the United States, Italy and Spain. T cells, B-cell-depleted T cells, or PBMCs supplied cDNA or gDNA.

Under the authors' procedure: Reference gene primer amplification yielded estimated nucleated cell counts. This table comes from immunoSEQ multiplex PCR, and its TCRdb copy is limited to in-frame clones, with some not included. Clone size and the V and J calls come from that table; the DNA yielded D and trimming. The data show 70,000 to 75,000 clones, with 82% seen just once and 1.8% held by the top ten. Trimming pared 5 bases from V and 4 bases from J, leaving 9 bases between. The CDR3 is 14 residues long. Germline lookup yields CDR1 SGHTA and CDR2 FQGNSA. Sequencing was done on a sample of peripheral blood. The J gene is TRBJ2-6, the V gene TRBV7-2; D remains unclear. This receptor was identified in a woman in her sixties with acute or convalescent COVID-19. The CDR3 bases are TGTGCCAGCAGCCGGTCCTCGGGGGCCAACGTCCTGACTTTC. Its translation: CASSRSSGANVLTF.